Sequencing of this TCR beta chain was carried out in a study of blood T cells in healthy people across ages. For the second PCR, which ran for roughly 7 to 11 cycles, a sample-barcoded 5' primer and a J-beta primer mix were used. TCRdb redid the calling of the 5' RACE reads with MiXCR, one entry per CDR3 protein. In the table there are fewer than 800,000 distinct CDR3 sequences, just under 25% of which are singletons. Overall study results and limits: The recorded TCR beta diversity per million T cells decreased in a roughly linear manner with age.

The V and J ends lost 3 bases and 0 bases respectively, with 18 bases between them. Germline CDR1 ENHRY, CDR2 SYGVKD. There are 18 residues in the CDR3. The table lists this clonotype with a few counts. Its antigen is as yet unknown. These data were likewise used in another study, on T cells of mothers and their children. That paper notes: Amplification in the second PCR used the M1S primer, which added sample barcodes and 2-4 random nucleotides. Each mother yielded more than 8 million TCR beta CDR3 reads. Each child yielded approximately 3 million reads. Mothers and children who were related shared slightly more overlap than unrelated pairs, but not significantly more.

The specimen was blood. The chain combines TRBV10-3 with TRBJ1-5; a weak D match, TRBD1 (6 bases). This receptor was obtained from a boy aged 5-17 years in good health. This CDR3 is CAISDVTGTPDSNQPQHF. CDR3 nucleotides: TGTGCCATCAGTGACGTTACCGGGACACCCGATAGCAATCAGCCCCAGCATTTT.